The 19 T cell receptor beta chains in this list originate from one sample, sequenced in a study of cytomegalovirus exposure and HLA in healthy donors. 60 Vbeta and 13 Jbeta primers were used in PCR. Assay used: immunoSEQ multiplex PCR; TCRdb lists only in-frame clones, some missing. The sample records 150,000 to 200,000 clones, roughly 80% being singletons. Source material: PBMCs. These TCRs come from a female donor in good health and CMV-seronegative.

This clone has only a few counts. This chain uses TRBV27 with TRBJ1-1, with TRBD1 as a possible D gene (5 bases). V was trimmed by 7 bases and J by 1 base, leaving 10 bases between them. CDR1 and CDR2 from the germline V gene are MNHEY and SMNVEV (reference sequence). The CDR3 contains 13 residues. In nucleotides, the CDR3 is TGTGCCAGCATGGGCAGGGCGAACACTGAAGCTTTCTTT. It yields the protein CASMGRANTEAFF.

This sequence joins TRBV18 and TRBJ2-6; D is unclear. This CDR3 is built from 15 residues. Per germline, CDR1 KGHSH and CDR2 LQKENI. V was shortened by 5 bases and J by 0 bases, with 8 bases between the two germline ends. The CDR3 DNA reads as TGTGCCAGCTCAACAGTGAGCTCTGGGGCCAACGTCCTGACTTTC. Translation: CASSTVSSGANVLTF.

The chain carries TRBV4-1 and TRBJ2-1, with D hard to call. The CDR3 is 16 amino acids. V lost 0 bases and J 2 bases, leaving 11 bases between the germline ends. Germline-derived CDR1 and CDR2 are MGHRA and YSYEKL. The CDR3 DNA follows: TGCGCCAGCAGCCAAGATCGTGGGCTTACCTACAATGAGCAGTTCTTC. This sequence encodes CASSQDRGLTYNEQFF.

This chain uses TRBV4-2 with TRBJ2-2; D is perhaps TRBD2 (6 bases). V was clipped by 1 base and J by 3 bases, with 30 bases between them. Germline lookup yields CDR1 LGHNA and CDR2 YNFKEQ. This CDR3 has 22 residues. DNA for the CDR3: TGTGCCAGCAGCCAAGCTGTGAGGTGGGGCCTAGCGCCCGCGAATTACACCGGGGAGCTGTTTTTT. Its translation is CASSQAVRWGLAPANYTGELFF.

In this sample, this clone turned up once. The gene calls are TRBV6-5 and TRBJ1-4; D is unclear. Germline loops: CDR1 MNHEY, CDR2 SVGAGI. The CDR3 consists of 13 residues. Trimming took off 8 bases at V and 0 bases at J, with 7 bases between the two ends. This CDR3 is CASQRTTNEKLFF. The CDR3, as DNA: TGTGCCAGCCAGCGGACAACTAATGAAAAACTGTTTTTT.

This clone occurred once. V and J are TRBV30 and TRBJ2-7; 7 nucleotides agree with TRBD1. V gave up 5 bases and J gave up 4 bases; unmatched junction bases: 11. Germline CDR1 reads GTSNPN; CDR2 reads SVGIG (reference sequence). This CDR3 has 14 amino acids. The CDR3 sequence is CAWSSTGITYEQYF. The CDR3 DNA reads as TGTGCCTGGTCTTCGACAGGGATTACTTACGAGCAGTACTTC.

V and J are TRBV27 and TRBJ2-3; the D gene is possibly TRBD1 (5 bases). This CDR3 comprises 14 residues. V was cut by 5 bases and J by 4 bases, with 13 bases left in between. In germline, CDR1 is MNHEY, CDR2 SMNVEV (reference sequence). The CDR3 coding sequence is TGTGCCAGCAGTACAGGAAGGGGTCCAGATACGCAGTATTTT. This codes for CASSTGRGPDTQYF.

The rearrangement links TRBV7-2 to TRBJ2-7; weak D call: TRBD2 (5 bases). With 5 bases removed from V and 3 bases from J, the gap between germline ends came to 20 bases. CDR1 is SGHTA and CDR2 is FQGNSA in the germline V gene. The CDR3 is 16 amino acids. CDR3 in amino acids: CASSPRARGPYYEQYF. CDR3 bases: TGTGCCAGCAGCCCCCGAGCTCGCGGGCCCTACTACGAGCAGTACTTC.

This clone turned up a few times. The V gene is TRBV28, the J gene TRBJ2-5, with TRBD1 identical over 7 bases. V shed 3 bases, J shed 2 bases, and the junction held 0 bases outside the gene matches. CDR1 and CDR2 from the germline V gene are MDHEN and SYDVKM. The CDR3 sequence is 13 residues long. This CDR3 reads CASSLDRQETQYF. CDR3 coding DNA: TGTGCCAGCAGTTTGGACAGGCAAGAGACCCAGTACTTC.

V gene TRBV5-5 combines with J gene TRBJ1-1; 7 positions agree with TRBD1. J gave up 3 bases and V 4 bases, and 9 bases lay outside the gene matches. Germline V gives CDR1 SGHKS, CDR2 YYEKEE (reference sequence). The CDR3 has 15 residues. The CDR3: CASSIQLRGDTEAFF. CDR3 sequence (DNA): TGTGCCAGCAGCATACAGCTCAGGGGGGACACTGAAGCTTTCTTT.

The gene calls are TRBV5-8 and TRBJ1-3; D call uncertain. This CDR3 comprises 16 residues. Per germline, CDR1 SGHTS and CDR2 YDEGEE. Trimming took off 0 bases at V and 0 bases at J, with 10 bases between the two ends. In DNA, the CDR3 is TGTGCCAGCAGCTTGGAGCGTCGGGTCTCTGGAAACACCATATATTTT. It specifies CASSLERRVSGNTIYF.

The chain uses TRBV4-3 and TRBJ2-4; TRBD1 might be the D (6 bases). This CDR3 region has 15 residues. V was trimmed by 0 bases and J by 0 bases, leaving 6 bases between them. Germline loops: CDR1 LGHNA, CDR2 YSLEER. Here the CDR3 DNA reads TGCGCCAGCAGCCAAGAGACAGGAGCCAAAAACATTCAGTACTTC. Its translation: CASSQETGAKNIQYF.

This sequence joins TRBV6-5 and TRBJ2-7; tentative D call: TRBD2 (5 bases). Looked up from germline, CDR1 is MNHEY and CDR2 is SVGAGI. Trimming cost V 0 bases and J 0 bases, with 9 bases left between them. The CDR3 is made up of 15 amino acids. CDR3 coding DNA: TGTGCCAGCAGTTACTCGTCGGGGAGCTCCTACGAGCAGTACTTC. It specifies CASSYSSGSSYEQYF.

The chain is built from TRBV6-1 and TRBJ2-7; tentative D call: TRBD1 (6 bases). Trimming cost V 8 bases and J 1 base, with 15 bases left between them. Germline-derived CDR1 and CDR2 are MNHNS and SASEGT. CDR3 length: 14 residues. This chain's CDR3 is CASGGKRESYEQYF. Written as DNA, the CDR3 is TGTGCCAGCGGGGGCAAGAGGGAATCCTACGAGCAGTACTTC.

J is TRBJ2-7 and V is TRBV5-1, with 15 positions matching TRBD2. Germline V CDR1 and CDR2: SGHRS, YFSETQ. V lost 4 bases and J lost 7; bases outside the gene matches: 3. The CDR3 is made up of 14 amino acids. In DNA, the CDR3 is TGCGCCAGCAGCCGGACTAGCGGGAGGGGGGAGCAGTACTTC. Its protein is CASSRTSGRGEQYF.

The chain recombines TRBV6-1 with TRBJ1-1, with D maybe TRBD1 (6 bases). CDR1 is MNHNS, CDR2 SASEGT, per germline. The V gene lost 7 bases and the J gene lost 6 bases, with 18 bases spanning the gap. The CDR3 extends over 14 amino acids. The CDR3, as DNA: TGTGCCAGCAAAGGGATGAGGGGGTTAGCTGAAGCTTTCTTT. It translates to CASKGMRGLAEAFF.

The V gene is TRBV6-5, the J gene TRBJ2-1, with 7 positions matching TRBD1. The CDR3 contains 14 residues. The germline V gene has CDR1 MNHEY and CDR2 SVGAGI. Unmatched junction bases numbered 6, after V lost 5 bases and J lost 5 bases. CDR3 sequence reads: CASSRRGFHNEQFF. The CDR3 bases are TGTGCCAGCAGTCGCAGGGGGTTCCACAATGAGCAGTTCTTC.

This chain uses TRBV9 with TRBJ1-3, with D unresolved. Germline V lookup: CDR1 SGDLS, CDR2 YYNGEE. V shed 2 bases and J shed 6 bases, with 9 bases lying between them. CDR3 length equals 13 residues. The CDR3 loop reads CASSVQQENTIYF. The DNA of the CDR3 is TGTGCCAGCAGCGTGCAGCAGGAAAACACCATATATTTT. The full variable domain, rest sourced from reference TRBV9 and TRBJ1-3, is DSGVTQTPKHLITATGQRVTLRCSPRSGDLSVYWYQQSLDQGLQFLIQYYNGEERAKGNILERFSAQQFPDLHSELNLSSLELGDSALYFCASSVQQENTIYFGEGSWLTVV.

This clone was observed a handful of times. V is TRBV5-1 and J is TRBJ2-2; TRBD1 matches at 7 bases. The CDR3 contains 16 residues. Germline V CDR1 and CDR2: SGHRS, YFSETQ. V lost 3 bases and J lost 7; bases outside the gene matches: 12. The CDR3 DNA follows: TGCGCCAGCAGCTCTGCCGGGACAGCGACGATCGGGGAGCTGTTTTTT. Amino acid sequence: CASSSAGTATIGELFF.